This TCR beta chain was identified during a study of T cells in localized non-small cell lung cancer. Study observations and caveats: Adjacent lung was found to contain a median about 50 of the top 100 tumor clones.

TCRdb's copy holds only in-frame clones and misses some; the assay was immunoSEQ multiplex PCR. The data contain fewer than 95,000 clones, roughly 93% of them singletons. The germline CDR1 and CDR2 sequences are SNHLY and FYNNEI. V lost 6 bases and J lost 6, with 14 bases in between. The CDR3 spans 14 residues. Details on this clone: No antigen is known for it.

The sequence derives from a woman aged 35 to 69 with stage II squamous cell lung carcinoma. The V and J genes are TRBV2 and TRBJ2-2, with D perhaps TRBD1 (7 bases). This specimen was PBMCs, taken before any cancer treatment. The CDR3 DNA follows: TGTGCCAGCAGAGATGACAGGGAGGCCGGGGAGCTGTTTTTT. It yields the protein CASRDDREAGELFF.